Below, one TCR beta chain is given with its context. Clones were sequenced by immunoSEQ multiplex PCR, and TCRdb holds only the in-frame ones, with some missing. The sample has about 6,600 clones, more than 65% seen once. This record belongs to a study of immune evolution from preneoplasia to lung adenocarcinoma. The length of the CDR3 is 13 residues. Germline V gene sequence: CDR1 MNHEY, CDR2 SMNVEV (reference sequence). Deletions cut 5 bases from V and 3 bases from J, with 10 bases between. The source material was FFPE lung adenocarcinoma in situ tissue. This chain connects TRBV27 to TRBJ2-5; D remains unclear. The sequence was obtained from a person aged 55-79 years with lung adenocarcinoma. Written as DNA, the CDR3 is TGTGCCAGCAGTCATAGGCAGAAAGAGACCCAGTACTTC. The encoded protein is CASSHRQKETQYF.